This T cell receptor beta chain appears in the sequencing data of a study of CD8+ T cells in alopecia areata. TCR sequencing used cDNA made by reverse transcription of extracted RNA. Here immunoSEQ multiplex PCR was the method, and the copy in TCRdb shows in-frame clones only, minus some. The sample comprises over 200,000 clones, about 53% of which are singletons, and 0.45% rests with the top ten. This clone was seen only a few times. The V gene lost 0 bases and the J gene lost 0 bases, with 8 bases spanning the gap. CDR1 KGHSH and CDR2 LQKENI come from the germline V gene. The CDR3 covers 16 residues.

The source of this sequence is a human donor with alopecia areata. The source material was CD4+ T cells sorted from blood, sampled at week 0. The chain couples TRBV18 to TRBJ2-2; no definite D call. In DNA, the CDR3 is TGTGCCAGCTCACCACCGCACAGCGCGAACACCGGGGAGCTGTTTTTT. Its translation is CASSPPHSANTGELFF.